Following are 3 T cell receptor beta chains from one sample sequenced in a study of vaccination and CD4 T cells after COVID-19. As to treatment: roughly ten-day PBMC culture with coronavirus spike peptide pools or control peptides (ViraFEST assay). The study sequenced cultured CD4+ T cell DNA using the Oncomine TCR Beta short-read assay. MiXCR, run by TCRdb on the PCR reads, gives a single entry per CDR3 protein. The sample shows about 25,000 distinct CDR3 sequences, around two fifths of them seen only once. Their antigens remain unidentified. Sequenced sample: CD4+ T cells from blood, cultured in vitro. Receptors originate from a human donor who had recovered from COVID-19.

This clonotype has just one count. This rearrangement joins TRBV28 to TRBJ2-5, with TRBD1 as a possible D gene (6 bases). Trimming removed 8 bases from V and 4 bases from J, with 11 bases in between. Germline values: CDR1 MDHEN, CDR2 SYDVKM. The CDR3 has 12 amino acids. The DNA for the CDR3 is TGTGCCAGCCAGGGGTCTGTAGAGACCCAGTACTTC. This sequence encodes CASQGSVETQYF. Variable domain in full (rest from reference TRBV28 and TRBJ2-5): DVKVTQSSRYLVKRTGEKVFLECVQDMDHENMFWYRQDPGLGLRLIYFSYDVKMKEKGDIPEGYSVSREKKERFSLILESASTNQTSMYLCASQGSVETQYFGPGTRLLVL.

The rearrangement links TRBV10-3 to TRBJ2-1; the match to TRBD1 covers 7 bases. This CDR3 is 16 amino acids long. Trimming cost V 6 bases and J 0 bases; bases outside gene matches: 8. Germline lookup yields CDR1 ENHRY and CDR2 SYGVKD. The DNA of the CDR3 is TGTGCCATCAGATCCGGGACAGAGAGCTCCTACAATGAGCAGTTCTTC. Protein: CAIRSGTESSYNEQFF.

The J gene is TRBJ2-1, the V gene TRBV2; 9 nucleotides agree with TRBD1. CDR1 is SNHLY, CDR2 FYNNEI, per germline. Trimming cost V 6 bases and J 15 bases; bases outside gene matches: 6. The CDR3 has 11 amino acids. CDR3 bases: TGTGCCAGCAGGAGGACAGGGGCTGGGTTCTTC. Translated: CASRRTGAGFF.